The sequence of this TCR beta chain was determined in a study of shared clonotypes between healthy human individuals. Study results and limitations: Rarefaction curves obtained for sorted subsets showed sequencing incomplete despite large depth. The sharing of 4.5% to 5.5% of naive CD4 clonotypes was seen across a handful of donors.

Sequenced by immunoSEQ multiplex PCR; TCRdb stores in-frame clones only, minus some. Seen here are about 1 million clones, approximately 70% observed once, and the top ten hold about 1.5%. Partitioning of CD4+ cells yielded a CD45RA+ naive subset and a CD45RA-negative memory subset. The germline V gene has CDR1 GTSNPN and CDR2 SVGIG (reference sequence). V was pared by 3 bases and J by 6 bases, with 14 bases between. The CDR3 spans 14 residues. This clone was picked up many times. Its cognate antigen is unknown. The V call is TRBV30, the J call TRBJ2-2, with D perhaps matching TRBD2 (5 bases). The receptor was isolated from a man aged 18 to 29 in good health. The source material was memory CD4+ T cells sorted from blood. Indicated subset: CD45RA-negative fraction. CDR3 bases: TGTGCCTGGAGGCGGGTGGGCCTTTCCGGGGAGCTGTTTTTT. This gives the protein CAWRRVGLSGELFF.